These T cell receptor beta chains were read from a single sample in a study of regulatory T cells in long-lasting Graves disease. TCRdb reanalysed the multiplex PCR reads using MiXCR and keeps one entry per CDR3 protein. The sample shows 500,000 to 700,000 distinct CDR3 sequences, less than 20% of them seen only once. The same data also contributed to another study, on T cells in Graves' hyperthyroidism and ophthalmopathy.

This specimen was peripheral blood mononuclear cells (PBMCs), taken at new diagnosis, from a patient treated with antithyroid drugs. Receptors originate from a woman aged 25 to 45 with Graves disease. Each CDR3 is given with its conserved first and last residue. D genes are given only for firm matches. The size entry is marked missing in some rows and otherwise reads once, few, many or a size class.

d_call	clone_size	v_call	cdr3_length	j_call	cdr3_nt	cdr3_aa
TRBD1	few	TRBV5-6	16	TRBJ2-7	TGTGCCAGCAGCTTCGGGACAGCCTTACCCTCCTACGAGCAGTACTTC	CASSFGTALPSYEQYF
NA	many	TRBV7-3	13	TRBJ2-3	TGTGCCAGCAGCCAAAGTTCATCGGATACGCAGTATTTT	CASSQSSSDTQYF
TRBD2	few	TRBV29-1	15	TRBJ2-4	TGCAGCGTTGGCACTAGCGGCCTAGCCAAAAACATTCAGTACTTC	CSVGTSGLAKNIQYF
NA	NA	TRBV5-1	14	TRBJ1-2	TGCGCCAGCAGCTCGGAACAGGATTTCTATGGCTACACCTTC	CASSSEQDFYGYTF
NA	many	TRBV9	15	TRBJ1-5	TGTGCCAGCAGCGTAGGGACTCAAAGCAATCAGCCCCAGCATTTT	CASSVGTQSNQPQHF
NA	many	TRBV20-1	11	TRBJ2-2	TGCAGTGCTCCTAACACCGGGGAGCTGTTTTTT	CSAPNTGELFF
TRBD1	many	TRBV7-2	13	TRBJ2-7	TGTGCCAGCAACAGGGGTATTCAGTACGAGCAGTACTTC	CASNRGIQYEQYF
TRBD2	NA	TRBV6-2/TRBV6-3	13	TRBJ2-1	TGTGCCAGCATCCCTAGCGGGAGCAGTGAGCAGTTCTTC	CASIPSGSSEQFF
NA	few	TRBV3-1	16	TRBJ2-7	TGTGCCAGCAGCCAAAGGGCTTTTCCTCCCTCCTACGAGCAGTACTTC	CASSQRAFPPSYEQYF
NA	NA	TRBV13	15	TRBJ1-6	TGTGCCAGCAGCTTGGGTTTTGGGGTTCAGTCACCCCTCCACTTT	CASSLGFGVQSPLHF
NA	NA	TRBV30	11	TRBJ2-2	TGTGCCTGGAGTCGGGTTGGGGAGCTGTTTTTT	CAWSRVGELFF
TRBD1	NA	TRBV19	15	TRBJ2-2	TGTGCCAGTAGTATAGCGGGACAGTCTACCGGGGAGCTGTTTTTT	CASSIAGQSTGELFF
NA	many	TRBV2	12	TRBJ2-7	TGTGCCAGCAGTGTGGACAGTTACGAGCAGTACTTC	CASSVDSYEQYF
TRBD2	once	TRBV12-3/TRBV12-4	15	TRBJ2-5	TGTGCCAGCAGTTTCAGGACTAGCGGGAGCGAGACCCAGTACTTC	CASSFRTSGSETQYF
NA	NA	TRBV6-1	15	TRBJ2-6	TGTGCCAGCAGTGAAAAGGGGAATGGGGCCAACGTCCTGACTTTC	CASSEKGNGANVLTF
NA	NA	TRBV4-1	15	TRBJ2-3	TGCGCCAGCAGCCAAGCCTCGGGTGGGGCAGATACGCAGTATTTT	CASSQASGGADTQYF
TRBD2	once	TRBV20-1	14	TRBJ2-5	TGCAGTGCTAGACTAGCGGGGTACCAAGAGACCCAGTACTTC	CSARLAGYQETQYF
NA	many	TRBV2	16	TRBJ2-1	TGTGCCAGCAGTGATTCCACTAGCAGCTCCTACAATGAGCAGTTCTTC	CASSDSTSSSYNEQFF
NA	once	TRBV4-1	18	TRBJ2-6	TGCGCCAGCAGCCAAGCCGCTACGTCGATCGGTGGGGCCAACGTCCTGACTTTC	CASSQAATSIGGANVLTF
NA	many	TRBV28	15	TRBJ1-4	TGTGCCAGCAGTTTATCTACAGGGATTGGTGAAAAACTGTTTTTT	CASSLSTGIGEKLFF
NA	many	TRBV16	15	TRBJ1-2	TGTGCCAGCAGCCAAGTTCGTTTGGGTGACTATGGCTACACCTTC	CASSQVRLGDYGYTF
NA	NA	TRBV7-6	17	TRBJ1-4	TGTGCCAGCAGCTTATACGCAGGGAGCCTCACTAATGAAAAACTGTTTTTT	CASSLYAGSLTNEKLFF
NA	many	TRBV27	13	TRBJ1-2	TGTGCCAGCAGTTCGGTCAGGGTCAATGGCTACACCTTC	CASSSVRVNGYTF
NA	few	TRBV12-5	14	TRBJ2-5	TGTGCTAGTGGTACCCGGGACGGGGGAGCGACCCAGTACTTC	CASGTRDGGATQYF
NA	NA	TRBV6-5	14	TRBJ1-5	TGTGCCAGCAGTTACCCATCGTTCGATCAGCCCCAGCATTTT	CASSYPSFDQPQHF
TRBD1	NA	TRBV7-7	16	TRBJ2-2	TGTGCTAGCAGCTCCACAGGGGCTCTGAACACCGGGGAGCTGTTTTTT	CASSSTGALNTGELFF
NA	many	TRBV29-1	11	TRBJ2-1	TGCAGCGTTGATCATGGGAATGAGCAGTTCTTC	CSVDHGNEQFF
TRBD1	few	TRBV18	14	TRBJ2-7	TGTGCCAGCTCAGAGGGACAGTCCTCCTACGAGCAGTACTTC	CASSEGQSSYEQYF
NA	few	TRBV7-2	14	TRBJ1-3	TGTGCCAGCAGCTTAATTAGAACTGGAAACACCATATATTTT	CASSLIRTGNTIYF
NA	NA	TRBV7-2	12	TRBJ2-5	TGTGCCAGCAGCCATTCCTACAATGAGCAGTACTTC	CASSHSYNEQYF
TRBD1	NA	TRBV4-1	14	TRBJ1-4	TGCGCCAGCAGCCACGGACAGGGTGAGGAAAAACTGTTTTTT	CASSHGQGEEKLFF
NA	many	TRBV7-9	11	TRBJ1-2	TGTGCCAGCAGCTACGCCTATGGCTACACCTTC	CASSYAYGYTF
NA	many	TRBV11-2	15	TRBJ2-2	TGTGCCAGCAGCCCCCAGGGGTTTGACACCGGGGAGCTGTTTTTT	CASSPQGFDTGELFF
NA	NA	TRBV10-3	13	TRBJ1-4	TGTGCCATCACCGGACAGTTGAATGAAAAACTGTTTTTT	CAITGQLNEKLFF
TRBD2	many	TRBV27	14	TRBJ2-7	TGTGCCAGCAGTCGACTAGCGGGAATCTACGAGCAGTACTTC	CASSRLAGIYEQYF
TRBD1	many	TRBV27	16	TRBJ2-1	TGTGCCAGCAGGCGTAAAGGGGGCCCTACCTACAATGAGCAGTTCTTC	CASRRKGGPTYNEQFF
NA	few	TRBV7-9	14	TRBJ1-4	TGTGCCAGCAGCACTTATGCAACTAATGAAAAACTGTTTTTT	CASSTYATNEKLFF
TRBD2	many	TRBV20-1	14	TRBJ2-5	TGCAGTGCTGGGAGCGGGAGGGCCGCAGAGACCCAGTACTTC	CSAGSGRAAETQYF
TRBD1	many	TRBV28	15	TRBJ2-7	TGTGCCAGCACCGACACGGGGACAGGGAGTTGGGAGCAGTACTTC	CASTDTGTGSWEQYF
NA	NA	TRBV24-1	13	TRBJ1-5	TGTGCCACCAGTGATTCCCGTGGGAGGCCCCAGCATTTT	CATSDSRGRPQHF
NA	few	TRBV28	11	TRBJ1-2	TGTGCCACCGGGCCAGACTATGGCTACACCTTC	CATGPDYGYTF
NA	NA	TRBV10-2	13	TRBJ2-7	TGCGCCAGCCAGGGGGGATCAGGCTACGAGCAGTACTTC	CASQGGSGYEQYF
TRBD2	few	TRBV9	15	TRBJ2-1	TGTGCCAGCAGCGTCCGGGAGGGGTCCTACAATGAGCAGTTCTTC	CASSVREGSYNEQFF
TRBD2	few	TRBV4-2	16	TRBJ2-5	TGTGCCAGCAGCCAAGGAAAGCGGGAGGGGTGGGAGACCCAGTACTTC	CASSQGKREGWETQYF
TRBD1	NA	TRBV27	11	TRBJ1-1	TGTGCCAGCAGCAGACAGGGGGAAACTTTCTTT	CASSRQGETFF
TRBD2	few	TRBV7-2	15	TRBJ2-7	TGTGCCAGCAGCGACGGCGGGAGGGCGGGATACGAGCAGTACTTC	CASSDGGRAGYEQYF
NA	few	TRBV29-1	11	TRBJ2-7	TGCAGTGTCCAACTCGACTACGAGCAGTACTTC	CSVQLDYEQYF
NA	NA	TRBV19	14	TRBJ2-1	TGTGCCAGTAGTCCAATGAGCTCCTACAATGAGCAGTTCTTC	CASSPMSSYNEQFF
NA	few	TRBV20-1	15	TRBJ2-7	TGCAGTGCTAGAGGCGCGGGGAAGGCGGCCTACGAGCAGTACTTC	CSARGAGKAAYEQYF
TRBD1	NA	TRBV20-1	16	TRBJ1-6	TGCAGTGCTAGAGATCTCTACGGGACAGGGGGGTCACCCCTCCACTTT	CSARDLYGTGGSPLHF
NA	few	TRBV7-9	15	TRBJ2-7	TGTGCCAGCAGCTTAGATATCGGGCCCTCCTACGAGCAGTACTTC	CASSLDIGPSYEQYF
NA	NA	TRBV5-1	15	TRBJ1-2	TGCGCCAGCAGCTTGAATGGTGACAGGTTCGTGGGCTACACCTTC	CASSLNGDRFVGYTF
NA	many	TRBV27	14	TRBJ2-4	TGTGCCAGCAGAAGTGGGACGAACCCCAACATTCAGTACTTC	CASRSGTNPNIQYF
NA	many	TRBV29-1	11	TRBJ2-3	TGCCAGGGTAGGAGCACAGATACGCAGTATTTT	CQGRSTDTQYF
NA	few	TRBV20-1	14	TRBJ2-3	TGCAGTACTAGTGTCGCCACCAGGAAGTTTACGCAGTATTTT	CSTSVATRKFTQYF
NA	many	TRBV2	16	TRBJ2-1	TGTGCCAGCAGTGAAAACCCCTCTTACTCCTACAATGAGCAGTTCTTC	CASSENPSYSYNEQFF
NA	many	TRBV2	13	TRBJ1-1	TGTGCCAGCGGGCGGGGCTCAAGCACTGAAGCTTTCTTT	CASGRGSSTEAFF
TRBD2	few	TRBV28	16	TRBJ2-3	TGTGCCAGCAGTTCCCCCTCAGCGGGAGCGGCAGATACGCAGTATTTT	CASSSPSAGAADTQYF